Listed here are 23 T cell receptor beta chains from one sample, sequenced in a study of cytomegalovirus exposure and HLA in healthy donors. The PCR contained 60 Vbeta and 13 Jbeta primers. Profiled with immunoSEQ multiplex PCR; TCRdb holds only in-frame clones, not every one. The repertoire includes fewer than 200,000 clones, roughly 80% of them detected once, and 0.95% to 1% sits in the top ten. Sequenced input: PBMCs. All receptors come from a girl aged 2 to 9 in good health and CMV-seropositive.

This chain joins TRBV27 and TRBJ2-7, with 8 bases matching TRBD1. V lost 5 bases and J lost 2; bases outside the gene matches: 5. The CDR3 loop spans 14 amino acids. CDR1 is MNHEY, CDR2 SMNVEV, per germline (reference sequence). This chain's CDR3 is CASSPRTGTYEQYF. The CDR3 region has the DNA TGTGCCAGCAGTCCCCGGACAGGGACCTACGAGCAGTACTTC.

The V gene is TRBV12-5, the J gene TRBJ1-1; D remains ambiguous. CDR1 LGHNT and CDR2 FRNRAP come from the germline V gene. This CDR3 spans 11 amino acids. The V and J ends lost 4 bases and 4 bases respectively, with 4 bases between them. CDR3 region: CASGSRTEAFF. The CDR3 DNA reads TGTGCTAGTGGTTCCCGCACTGAAGCTTTCTTT.

This chain joins TRBV28 and TRBJ2-5; maybe TRBD2 (5 bases). Trimming took 1 base from V and 2 from J, leaving 8 bases between them. The germline V gene has CDR1 MDHEN and CDR2 SYDVKM. The CDR3 loop spans 14 amino acids. CDR3 nucleotide sequence: TGTGCCAGCAGTTTATACGGGGTTCAAGAGACCCAGTACTTC. Its translation is CASSLYGVQETQYF. Variable domain in full (rest from reference TRBV28 and TRBJ2-5): DVKVTQSSRYLVKRTGEKVFLECVQDMDHENMFWYRQDPGLGLRLIYFSYDVKMKEKGDIPEGYSVSREKKERFSLILESASTNQTSMYLCASSLYGVQETQYFGPGTRLLVL.

The V and J genes are TRBV30 and TRBJ1-1, with a tentative D call TRBD1 (5 bases). Germline V gene data show CDR1 as GTSNPN and CDR2 as SVGIG (reference sequence). Trimming left V 3 bases short and J 3 bases short, with 11 bases between. The CDR3 sequence is 13 residues long. The CDR3 DNA reads as TGTGCCTGGAGAATTCGGGGGGACACTGAAGCTTTCTTT. Translated: CAWRIRGDTEAFF.

V usage is TRBV19 and J usage is TRBJ2-7, with D unresolved. Trimming cost V 7 bases and J 3 bases, with 19 bases left between them. CDR1 and CDR2 (germline): LNHDA, SQIVND (reference sequence). The CDR3 consists of 15 residues. The DNA for the CDR3 is TGTGCCAGTATCCGGGTCAGCGCCCATTTCTACGAGCAGTACTTC. It encodes CASIRVSAHFYEQYF.

The rearrangement links TRBV28 to TRBJ2-7; D is uncertain. CDR3 length equals 13 residues. Trimming pared 2 bases from V and 0 bases from J, leaving 5 bases between. Germline CDR1 reads MDHEN; CDR2 reads SYDVKM. CDR3 region: CASSLVSSYEQYF. In nucleotides, the CDR3 is TGTGCCAGCAGTTTAGTCAGCTCCTACGAGCAGTACTTC.

This clone was detected only once. This sequence joins TRBV4-1 and TRBJ2-1, with TRBD2 matching over 8 bases. V lost 4 bases, J lost 2 bases, and 4 bases stayed unmatched. In germline, CDR1 is MGHRA, CDR2 YSYEKL. The CDR3 spans 15 residues. The CDR3 region is CASSPQAGAYNEQFF. The CDR3 DNA sequence: TGCGCCAGCAGCCCCCAAGCGGGAGCCTACAATGAGCAGTTCTTC.

The chain is built from TRBV7-9 and TRBJ2-4; TRBD2 is a possible D gene (5 bases). The V end lost 1 base, the J end lost 1 base, and 5 bases lay between the germline ends. Germline V CDR1 and CDR2: SEHNR, FQNEAQ (reference sequence). This CDR3 is 14 amino acids long. The CDR3 nucleotides are TGTGCCAGCAGCTTAGGAGGGGCCAAAAACATTCAGTACTTC. Translating it yields CASSLGGAKNIQYF.

V and J are TRBV2 and TRBJ2-3, with 9 bases matching TRBD2. Germline loops: CDR1 SNHLY, CDR2 FYNNEI. J was trimmed by 2 bases and V by 1 base; bases with no gene match: 4. CDR3 size: 16 residues. The CDR3 DNA is TGTGCCAGCAGTGAAGGGGCGGGAGGGTACACAGATACGCAGTATTTT. Amino acid sequence: CASSEGAGGYTDTQYF.

This chain joins TRBV19 and TRBJ2-6; tentatively, D is TRBD2 (6 bases). V lost 7 bases to trimming and J lost 2 bases, with 30 bases between them. This CDR3 contains 21 residues. Germline V gives CDR1 LNHDA, CDR2 SQIVND (reference sequence). The CDR3 DNA follows: TGTGCCAGTACCCATATATTCGCGGGAAGTAGCGGTGATCCTGGGGCCAACGTCCTGACTTTC. Translation: CASTHIFAGSSGDPGANVLTF. Looking up the rest from reference TRBV19 and TRBJ2-6 gives the full variable domain: DGGITQSPKYLFRKEGQNVTLSCEQNLNHDAMYWYRQDPGQGLRLIYYSQIVNDFQKGDIAEGYSVSREKKESFPLTVTSAQKNPTAFYLCASTHIFAGSSGDPGANVLTFGAGSRLTVL.

This chain links TRBV7-9 with TRBJ1-1, with D possibly TRBD1 on 5 matching bases. The CDR3 spans 12 residues. The V gene's germline CDR1 is SEHNR and CDR2 FQNEAQ (reference sequence). V was shortened by 3 bases and J by 6 bases, with 8 bases between the two germline ends. Here the CDR3 reads CASSLGGAEAFF. The CDR3 nucleotides read TGTGCCAGCAGCTTGGGGGGGGCTGAAGCTTTCTTT.

This chain links TRBV4-2 with TRBJ2-3; tentatively, D is TRBD2 (6 bases). Trimming took off 4 bases at V and 5 bases at J, with 19 bases between the two ends. Germline V lookup: CDR1 LGHNA, CDR2 YNFKEQ. This CDR3 spans 16 amino acids. DNA of the CDR3: TGTGCCAGCAGCCCAGGGACTTTCCAGGCGGGAGATACGCAGTATTTT. Its protein is CASSPGTFQAGDTQYF.

The chain recombines TRBV7-8 with TRBJ1-5; possibly TRBD1 for D (5 bases). Trimming took 3 bases from V and 8 from J, leaving 20 bases between them. The CDR3 runs to 16 residues. The germline V gene encodes CDR1 SGHVS and CDR2 FQNEAQ. In DNA form, the CDR3 reads TGTGCCAGCAGCTTGAGTAGCGGAGGGGTCATGGAGCCCCAGCATTTT. This translates into CASSLSSGGVMEPQHF.

This sequence joins TRBV7-9 and TRBJ2-4; 7 bases match TRBD2. The CDR3 has 14 residues. CDR1 is SEHNR and CDR2 is FQNEAQ in the germline V gene (reference sequence). V was clipped by 8 bases and J by 9 bases; unmatched bases: 13. The CDR3 DNA reads TGTGCCAGCCTCGCCCAGGGCGGCGGGGGCATTCAGTACTTC. It yields the protein CASLAQGGGGIQYF.

This clone was seen more than once but under ten times. The chain carries TRBV30 and TRBJ2-1; D may be TRBD2 (6 bases). The CDR3 is 14 residues long. The germline gives CDR1 GTSNPN, CDR2 SVGIG (reference sequence). Trimming took off 0 bases at V and 3 bases at J, with 9 bases between the two ends. The CDR3 reads CAWSVLGSYNEQFF. Here the CDR3 DNA reads TGTGCCTGGAGTGTACTCGGGAGCTACAATGAGCAGTTCTTC.

This clone was observed a few times. This chain uses TRBV30 with TRBJ1-3; D is unresolved. Germline V gene sequence: CDR1 GTSNPN, CDR2 SVGIG (reference sequence). V lost 3 bases, J lost 0 bases, and 6 bases lay in between. The CDR3 loop spans 13 amino acids. CDR3 coding DNA: TGTGCCTGGAGGCGGGTCTCTGGAAACACCATATATTTT. It codes for CAWRRVSGNTIYF.

V and J are TRBV27 and TRBJ2-2; 8 bases agree with TRBD1. The CDR3 totals 15 residues. V shed 0 bases, J shed 7 bases, and the junction held 4 bases outside the gene matches. The V gene's germline CDR1 is MNHEY and CDR2 SMNVEV (reference sequence). The CDR3 bases are TGTGCCAGCAGTTTATCCAGGGGGCGCGACGGGGAGCTGTTTTTT. It encodes CASSLSRGRDGELFF.

The rearrangement links TRBV10-2 to TRBJ2-7; TRBD2 aligns across 8 bases. CDR1 and CDR2 (germline): WSHSY, SAAADI. V was clipped by 6 bases and J by 4 bases; unmatched bases: 17. This CDR3 contains 17 residues. In DNA form, the CDR3 reads TGCGCCAGCAGAGGGTGGGGTAGAGCGGGAGCACCTTACGAGCAGTACTTC. Protein product: CASRGWGRAGAPYEQYF.

The chain recombines TRBV4-1 with TRBJ1-5; TRBD1 matches at 7 bases. The CDR3 spans 18 residues. From germline, CDR1 is MGHRA and CDR2 YSYEKL. V was clipped by 5 bases and J by 5 bases; unmatched bases: 18. CDR3 sequence (DNA): TGCGCCAGCAGCTTGCGACTTATAACCGGGACAGAAGATCAGCCCCAGCATTTT. Translation gives CASSLRLITGTEDQPQHF.

The CDR3 DNA sequence: TGTGCCAGCAGCTCGACAGGGGGACCCTACGAGCAGTACTTC. This codes for CASSSTGGPYEQYF. V is TRBV7-2 and J is TRBJ2-7; TRBD1 aligns across 9 bases. V was pared by 4 bases and J by 2 bases, with 3 bases of the junction left unmatched. Looked up from germline, CDR1 is SGHTA and CDR2 is FQGNSA. The length of the CDR3 is 14 residues.

V gene TRBV30 combines with J gene TRBJ2-7, with 10 bases matching TRBD1. The CDR3 runs to 15 residues. V dropped 2 bases and J dropped 6; count of bases not matched to a gene: 10. Germline V gene lookup returns CDR1 GTSNPN and CDR2 SVGIG (reference sequence). The CDR3 region has the DNA TGTGCCTGGAGTTCAGGGGGACAGGGGAGGGTCGAGCAGTACTTC. Translating gives CAWSSGGQGRVEQYF. The variable domain in full, completed from reference TRBV30 and TRBJ2-7, reads SQTIHQWPATLVQPVGSPLSLECTVEGTSNPNLYWYRQAAGRGLQLLFYSVGIGQISSEVPQNLSASRPQDRQFILSSKKLLLSDSGFYLCAWSSGGQGRVEQYFGPGTRLTVT.

This clone has only one observation. V usage is TRBV19 and J usage is TRBJ2-7; 7 nucleotides match TRBD1. The CDR3 spans 14 residues. The V gene end was trimmed by 5 bases and the J gene end by 1 base; junction bases not matched to a gene: 5. Germline CDR1 reads LNHDA; CDR2 reads SQIVND (reference sequence). CDR3 region: CASSPQGVSYEQYF. DNA of the CDR3: TGTGCCAGTAGTCCTCAGGGGGTTTCCTACGAGCAGTACTTC.

The chain couples TRBV28 to TRBJ1-2, with 7 bases lining up with TRBD1. In germline, CDR1 is MDHEN, CDR2 SYDVKM. The CDR3 extends over 14 amino acids. The V gene end was trimmed by 5 bases and the J gene end by 3 bases; junction bases not matched to a gene: 6. The CDR3 DNA reads as TGTGCCAGCAGTACTTTAACAGGGGACTATGGCTACACCTTC. Translated: CASSTLTGDYGYTF.